This entry lists 22 T cell receptor beta chains sequenced from one sample in a study of T cells in Graves' hyperthyroidism and ophthalmopathy. Amplified regions were TCR beta CDR3 sequences from RNA transcripts. Researchers ran a first-round RT-PCR on the TCR CDR3 using the HTBI primer set. MiXCR, run by TCRdb on the multiplex PCR reads, gives a single entry per CDR3 protein. The table lists around 610,000 distinct CDR3 sequences, approximately 15% of them singletons. The sequenced material came from blood. These receptors were collected from a woman aged 40 to 50 with Graves' ophthalmopathy.

This chain links TRBV9 with TRBJ2-5, with 8 bases matching TRBD2. The V and J ends lost 4 bases and 6 bases, in that order; junction bases with no gene match: 8. The length of the CDR3 is 14 residues. CDR1 is SGDLS and CDR2 is YYNGEE in the germline V gene. The chain's CDR3 is CASSPREGIKTQYF. CDR3 DNA: TGTGCCAGCAGCCCCCGGGAGGGAATCAAGACCCAGTACTTC.

This clonotype was detected many times. The chain links TRBV20-1 to TRBJ2-7; D is ambiguous. The germline CDR1 and CDR2 sequences are DFQATT and SNEGSKA (reference sequence). CDR3 length: 12 residues. V lost 3 bases and J 2 bases, leaving 8 bases between the germline ends. This CDR3 reads CSASPNPYEQYF. DNA for the CDR3: TGCAGTGCTAGTCCGAACCCCTACGAGCAGTACTTC.

There are many counts of this clonotype. The genes are TRBV7-6 and TRBJ2-5; 7 bases align to TRBD2. The CDR3 contains 16 residues. With 0 bases clipped from V and 4 bases from J, the junction kept 8 bases outside the gene matches. The germline V gene has CDR1 SGHVS and CDR2 FNYEAQ. The CDR3 loop reads CASSLARSGGGETQYF. Written as DNA, the CDR3 is TGTGCCAGCAGCTTAGCGCGAAGTGGGGGGGGAGAGACCCAGTACTTC.

This clonotype came up a few times. This sequence joins TRBV6-1 and TRBJ1-5, with unresolved D. Per germline, CDR1 MNHNS and CDR2 SASEGT. This CDR3 spans 15 amino acids. The ends were cut back, 0 bases at V and 5 bases at J, with 11 bases in the middle. CDR3 residues: CASSEAGGSHQPQHF. CDR3 DNA: TGTGCCAGCAGTGAAGCGGGAGGGAGCCATCAGCCCCAGCATTTT.

This clonotype was observed at least ten times. V gene TRBV28 combines with J gene TRBJ2-7; maybe TRBD2 (6 bases). V gave up 3 bases and J gave up 2 bases, with 20 bases separating them. Germline lookup yields CDR1 MDHEN and CDR2 SYDVKM. CDR3 size: 17 residues. CDR3 loop: CASSFSPGSGFPYEQYF. As DNA, the CDR3 is TGTGCCAGCAGTTTCTCCCCGGGTAGCGGATTCCCCTACGAGCAGTACTTC.

This clonotype was seen a handful of times. The rearrangement uses TRBV5-1 and TRBJ2-7; D not certain. The CDR3 sequence is 16 residues long. Per germline, CDR1 SGHRS and CDR2 YFSETQ. Trimming took 4 bases from V and 5 from J, leaving 22 bases between them. The CDR3 bases are TGCGCCAGCAGCAAGGCGTTACTCGGCAGTTTCCACGAGCAGTACTTC. The encoded protein is CASSKALLGSFHEQYF.

The rearrangement uses TRBV6-2 or TRBV6-3 and TRBJ1-2, with unresolved D. Germline V gene sequence: CDR1 MNHEY, CDR2 SVGEGT. There are 16 residues in the CDR3. The CDR3 reads CAAATGRTATNYGYTF. In DNA form, the CDR3 reads TGTGCAGCCGCTACGGGGAGGACGGCTACTAACTATGGCTACACCTTC.

This clonotype was recorded many times. The rearrangement links TRBV7-3 to TRBJ2-7, with 7 positions matching TRBD2. This CDR3 is 15 amino acids long. Germline lookup yields CDR1 SGHTA and CDR2 FQGTGA. With 1 base clipped from V and 4 bases from J, the junction kept 7 bases outside the gene matches. CDR3 protein: CASSLIAGVGYEQYF. The CDR3 DNA sequence: TGTGCCAGCAGCTTAATCGCGGGAGTCGGGTACGAGCAGTACTTC.

This clonotype was detected many times. V usage is TRBV15 and J usage is TRBJ1-5; 8 bases map to TRBD1. This CDR3 has 15 amino acids. Trimming at V came to 0 bases and at J to 7 bases, leaving 5 bases not matched to a gene. In germline, CDR1 is LNHNV, CDR2 YYDKDF (reference sequence). DNA for the CDR3: TGTGCCACCAGCAGAGAAAGGAACAGGGGGCAGCCCCAGCATTTT. Encoded protein: CATSRERNRGQPQHF. The full variable domain, in which reference TRBV15 and TRBJ1-5 provide the parts outside the CDR3, is DAMVIQNPRYQVTQFGKPVTLSCSQTLNHNVMYWYQQKSSQAPKLLFHYYDKDFNNEADTPDNFQSRRPNTSFCFLDIRSPGLGDTAMYLCATSRERNRGQPQHFGDGTRLSIL.

This chain links TRBV20-1 with TRBJ1-4; 9 bases agree with TRBD1. Trimming removed 6 bases from V and 8 bases from J; junction bases left unmatched: 7. Germline loops: CDR1 DFQATT, CDR2 SNEGSKA (reference sequence). The CDR3 covers 13 residues. CDR3 in amino acids: CSAPRQGGEKLFF. Written as DNA, the CDR3 is TGCAGTGCCCCCAGACAGGGGGGGGAAAAACTGTTTTTT.

V is TRBV5-1 and J is TRBJ2-2, with D possibly TRBD1 on 5 matching bases. The CDR3 spans 15 residues. V lost 0 bases, J lost 6 bases, and 12 bases lay in between. The germline CDR1 and CDR2 sequences are SGHRS and YFSETQ. The CDR3 region has the DNA TGCGCCAGCAGCTTGGGGGGCCAGTCTGCCGGGGAGCTGTTTTTT. This translates into CASSLGGQSAGELFF.

The rearrangement uses TRBV28 and TRBJ2-7; 10 nucleotides agree with TRBD2. Looked up from germline, CDR1 is MDHEN and CDR2 is SYDVKM. The CDR3 length is 16 residues. The V gene end was trimmed by 3 bases and the J gene end by 4 bases; junction bases not matched to a gene: 9. Here the CDR3 DNA reads TGTGCCAGCAGTTTGTATGGACTAGCGGCCGTATACGAGCAGTACTTC. This codes for CASSLYGLAAVYEQYF.

This clonotype has a count of ten or more. The chain links TRBV12-3 or TRBV12-4 to TRBJ2-7, with D tentatively TRBD2 (7 bases). V gave up 6 bases and J gave up 5 bases, with 14 bases separating them. The length of the CDR3 is 13 residues. CDR3 region: CASRLGGGNEQYF. CDR3 nucleotides: TGTGCCAGCAGACTAGGGGGGGGGAACGAGCAGTACTTC.

The chain recombines TRBV5-1 with TRBJ1-3, with 7 bases that match TRBD1. Germline CDR1 and CDR2: SGHRS and YFSETQ. The CDR3 loop spans 18 amino acids. V was pared by 4 bases and J by 0 bases, with 13 bases of the junction left unmatched. CDR3 sequence reads: CASSRLGQVRTSGNTIYF. The CDR3, as DNA: TGCGCCAGCAGCAGACTCGGACAGGTGCGAACCTCTGGAAACACCATATATTTT. Looking up the rest from reference TRBV5-1 and TRBJ1-3 gives the full variable domain: KAGVTQTPRYLIKTRGQQVTLSCSPISGHRSVSWYQQTPGQGLQFLFEYFSETQRNKGNFPGRFSGRQFSNSRSEMNVSTLELGDSALYLCASSRLGQVRTSGNTIYFGEGSWLTVV.

This clonotype has just a few counts. This sequence joins TRBV4-1 and TRBJ2-7, with TRBD1 identical over 9 bases. This CDR3 is built from 15 residues. Germline loops: CDR1 MGHRA, CDR2 YSYEKL. Trimming removed 1 base from V and 7 bases from J; junction bases left unmatched: 8. The CDR3 reads CASSQGGTGIEEQYF. The CDR3 region has the DNA TGCGCCAGCAGCCAAGGCGGGACAGGGATTGAAGAGCAGTACTTC.

This clonotype was recorded many times. Because the CDR3's place on the DNA is in doubt, the DNA is left out and the CDR3 is given as listed by TCRdb. The rearrangement joins TRBV12-3 or TRBV12-4 to TRBJ2-2. Both ends counted, the CDR3 spans 15 residues. The CDR3: CASSLSFFGAGELFF.

The chain links TRBV6-1 to TRBJ2-7; no clear D gene. The CDR3 sequence is 13 residues long. Trimming pared 8 bases from V and 6 bases from J, leaving 17 bases between. Germline CDR1 and CDR2: MNHNS and SASEGT. CDR3 sequence: CASSSSQAGEQYF. Written as DNA, the CDR3 is TGTGCCAGCTCCTCCTCCCAGGCCGGCGAGCAGTACTTC.

This clonotype came up many times. CDR3 coding DNA: TGTGCCACCATGGGGGAGACAGACACCGGGGAGCTGTTTTTT. Protein: CATMGETDTGELFF. This chain links TRBV24-1 with TRBJ2-2; either TRBD1 or TRBD2 may supply D (5 bases each). CDR1 and CDR2 from the germline V gene are KGHDR and SFDVKD. The CDR3 spans 14 residues. V was trimmed by 8 bases and J by 3 bases, leaving 12 bases between them.

The V and J genes are TRBV6-2 or TRBV6-3 and TRBJ1-5; the D is unclear. CDR1 and CDR2 from the germline V gene are MNHEY and SVGEGT. Trimming stripped 0 bases from V and 0 bases from J, with 18 bases between. This CDR3 spans 19 amino acids. DNA of the CDR3: TGTGCCAGCAGTTACTCTACTCTGGAAGACGCCTATAGCAATCAGCCCCAGCATTTT. Its translation is CASSYSTLEDAYSNQPQHF.

In this sample, this clonotype turned up many times. V gene TRBV27 combines with J gene TRBJ1-1, with a possible D match to TRBD1 (6 bases). There are 14 residues in the CDR3. Germline-derived CDR1 and CDR2 are MNHEY and SMNVEV (reference sequence). The ends were cut back, 7 bases at V and 8 bases at J, with 20 bases in the middle. DNA for the CDR3: TGTGCCAGCACTCCTGGGGGGCGACAAAGGGAAGCTTTCTTT. Its translation: CASTPGGRQREAFF.

On this clonotype: One base away lies a much larger clone, so this may be a sequencing read error. It is likely a read error, because the conserved phenylalanine at the end of the CDR3 is missing. The chain recombines TRBV12-5 with TRBJ2-5, with 9 bases identical to TRBD2. The CDR3 has 17 amino acids. The V gene end was trimmed by 6 bases and the J gene end by 0 bases; junction bases not matched to a gene: 11. CDR1 and CDR2 from the germline V gene are LGHNT and FRNRAP. This chain's CDR3 is CASGFSPGLANQETQYS. CDR3 in DNA: TGTGCTAGTGGATTCAGCCCGGGACTAGCTAACCAAGAGACCCAGTACTCC.

In this sample, this clonotype turned up many times. V and J are TRBV6-5 and TRBJ1-2; 8 positions match TRBD1. Germline CDR1 and CDR2: MNHEY and SVGAGI. This CDR3 spans 12 amino acids. The ends lost 6 bases at V and 7 bases at J; junction bases unmatched: 4. For the CDR3, the DNA is TGTGCCAGCAGGGGACAGGAGTCTGGCTACACCTTC. This sequence encodes CASRGQESGYTF.